The 32 T cell receptor beta chains below all came from one sample that was sequenced in a study of graft-versus-host responses after intestinal transplantation. Data came from immunoSEQ multiplex PCR; TCRdb stores just in-frame clones and leaves some out. The sample consists of roughly 1,200 clones, 83% of them appearing once. The sequences come from PBMCs, collected 7 days after intestinal transplantation. The receptor set was obtained from a human patient who received an intestinal transplant, so some T cells may come from the graft donor.

This chain links TRBV5-1 with TRBJ2-3, with TRBD2 identical over 8 bases. The CDR3 totals 17 residues. Germline V gene sequence: CDR1 SGHRS, CDR2 YFSETQ. The trim removed 4 bases at V and 2 bases at J, leaving 12 bases unmatched. DNA of the CDR3: TGCGCCAGCAGCCTTACCCCGGGGGGGCCAAACACAGATACGCAGTATTTT. This sequence encodes CASSLTPGGPNTDTQYF.

This clone was observed once. The rearrangement joins TRBV28 to TRBJ2-7; 10 nucleotides match TRBD1. The CDR3 consists of 13 residues. Germline V gene data show CDR1 as MDHEN and CDR2 as SYDVKM. The ends lost 8 bases at V and 2 bases at J; junction bases unmatched: 3. This chain's CDR3 is CASQDRGAYEQYF. The DNA for the CDR3 is TGTGCCAGCCAGGACAGGGGGGCCTACGAGCAGTACTTC.

The gene calls are TRBV5-1 and TRBJ1-1, with D uncertain. The length of the CDR3 is 11 residues. Looked up from germline, CDR1 is SGHRS and CDR2 is YFSETQ. V lost 5 bases to trimming and J lost 3 bases, with 5 bases between them. CDR3: CASRGDTEAFF. The DNA of the CDR3 is TGCGCCAGCAGGGGAGACACTGAAGCTTTCTTT.

The rearrangement links TRBV13 to TRBJ2-5; D perhaps matches TRBD1 (5 bases). The CDR3 is made up of 15 amino acids. Germline CDR1 and CDR2: PRHDT and FYEKMQ (reference sequence). Between the trimmed V and J ends, which lost 2 bases and 1 base, there was a span of 11 bases. The CDR3 loop is CASSLTPGPQETQYF. CDR3 bases: TGTGCCAGCAGCTTAACCCCAGGGCCCCAAGAGACCCAGTACTTC. Full variable domain (remainder filled in from reference TRBV13 and TRBJ2-5): AAGVIQSPRHLIKEKRETATLKCYPIPRHDTVYWYQQGPGQDPQFLISFYEKMQSDKGSIPDRFSAQQFSDYHSELNMSSLELGDSALYFCASSLTPGPQETQYFGPGTRLLVL.

The V call is TRBV4-1, the J call TRBJ2-6; TRBD2 aligns across 8 bases. The CDR3 has 16 amino acids. The ends lost 4 bases at V and 3 bases at J; junction bases unmatched: 5. CDR1 and CDR2 from the germline V gene are MGHRA and YSYEKL. The CDR3 DNA reads TGCGCCAGCAGCCCCCCGGGAGGGATTGGGGCCAACGTCCTGACTTTC. This gives the protein CASSPPGGIGANVLTF.

The chain combines TRBV28 with TRBJ2-3, with 9 bases lining up with TRBD2. The CDR3 has 15 amino acids. The V gene end was trimmed by 6 bases and the J gene end by 4 bases; junction bases not matched to a gene: 8. Germline V lookup: CDR1 MDHEN, CDR2 SYDVKM. The CDR3 loop reads CASSISGSRADTQYF. CDR3 bases: TGTGCCAGCAGCATTAGCGGGAGTCGGGCAGATACGCAGTATTTT.

J is TRBJ2-7 and V is TRBV6-5; 7 nucleotides align to TRBD1. The germline gives CDR1 MNHEY, CDR2 SVGAGI. The CDR3 totals 14 residues. Unmatched junction bases numbered 11, after V lost 2 bases and J lost 10 bases. CDR3 sequence (DNA): TGTGCCAGCAGTTACGAAGGGCCAGGGGGAATTCAGTACTTC. It codes for CASSYEGPGGIQYF.

V usage is TRBV19 and J usage is TRBJ1-4, with D perhaps matching TRBD1 (6 bases). V lost 0 bases to trimming and J lost 0 bases, with 17 bases between them. CDR3 length: 19 residues. Germline CDR1 LNHDA, CDR2 SQIVND (reference sequence). CDR3 sequence reads: CASSIDLYRADSTNEKLFF. CDR3 bases: TGTGCCAGTAGTATAGATCTATACAGGGCGGATTCAACTAATGAAAAACTGTTTTTT. Full variable domain (rest looked up from reference TRBV19 and TRBJ1-4): DGGITQSPKYLFRKEGQNVTLSCEQNLNHDAMYWYRQDPGQGLRLIYYSQIVNDFQKGDIAEGYSVSREKKESFPLTVTSAQKNPTAFYLCASSIDLYRADSTNEKLFFGSGTQLSVL.

This chain connects TRBV19 to TRBJ2-5; D is ambiguous. CDR3 length equals 22 residues. The germline CDR1 and CDR2 sequences are LNHDA and SQIVND (reference sequence). Trimming cost V 2 bases and J 2 bases, with 33 bases left between them. The CDR3 sequence is CASSIFVSQSRNYHRKQETQYF. As DNA, the CDR3 is TGTGCCAGTAGTATATTCGTCAGCCAGAGCCGAAATTATCACCGAAAACAAGAGACCCAGTACTTC.

The V call is TRBV2, the J call TRBJ2-7, with unresolved D. The V and J ends lost 6 bases and 6 bases respectively, with 12 bases between them. This CDR3 contains 12 residues. Germline values: CDR1 SNHLY, CDR2 FYNNEI. CDR3 protein: CASRGLGLEQYF. The CDR3 DNA follows: TGTGCCAGCAGGGGCCTAGGTCTCGAGCAGTACTTC.

The chain uses TRBV7-9 and TRBJ1-2, with 10 bases fitting TRBD1. J gave up 5 bases and V 5 bases, and 11 bases lay outside the gene matches. This CDR3 is built from 16 residues. Germline CDR1 SEHNR, CDR2 FQNEAQ (reference sequence). The CDR3 DNA sequence: TGTGCCAGCAGCGGGCGACAGGGGGCGAGTGAGTATGGCTACACCTTC. Protein: CASSGRQGASEYGYTF. The full variable domain, in which reference TRBV7-9 and TRBJ1-2 provide the parts outside the CDR3, is DTGVSQNPRHKITKRGQNVTFRCDPISEHNRLYWYRQTLGQGPEFLTYFQNEAQLEKSRLLSDRFSAERPKGSFSTLEIQRTEQGDSAMYLCASSGRQGASEYGYTFGSGTRLTVV.

This sequence joins TRBV7-9 and TRBJ1-2, with 7 bases that match TRBD1. Trimming cost V 0 bases and J 2 bases; bases outside gene matches: 0. CDR3 size: 14 residues. Germline CDR1 reads SEHNR; CDR2 reads FQNEAQ (reference sequence). CDR3 protein: CASSLAQGNYGYTF. In nucleotides, the CDR3 is TGTGCCAGCAGCTTAGCACAGGGGAACTATGGCTACACCTTC. Complete variable domain (other parts from reference TRBV7-9 and TRBJ1-2): DTGVSQNPRHKITKRGQNVTFRCDPISEHNRLYWYRQTLGQGPEFLTYFQNEAQLEKSRLLSDRFSAERPKGSFSTLEIQRTEQGDSAMYLCASSLAQGNYGYTFGSGTRLTVV.

This chain connects TRBV2 to TRBJ2-7, with 9 positions matching TRBD2. This CDR3 spans 14 amino acids. Germline CDR1 reads SNHLY; CDR2 reads FYNNEI. Trimming removed 4 bases from V and 5 bases from J; junction bases left unmatched: 6. This CDR3 reads CASSVGLALDEQYF. The DNA of the CDR3 is TGTGCCAGCAGTGTTGGACTAGCGTTGGACGAGCAGTACTTC.

This chain uses TRBV6-6 with TRBJ1-1, with D unclear. The V end was cut by 6 bases, the J end by 4 bases, with 12 bases between. This CDR3 is 13 amino acids long. Per the germline V gene, CDR1 is MNHNY and CDR2 is SVGAGI (reference sequence). CDR3 bases: TGTGCCAGCAGCCCGATATTAACCACTGAAGCTTTCTTT. This sequence encodes CASSPILTTEAFF.

CDR3 loop: CASSKGEGQGERGETQYF. DNA for the CDR3: TGTGCCAGCAGCAAAGGGGAAGGACAGGGAGAGAGAGGGGAGACCCAGTACTTC. The gene calls are TRBV21-1 and TRBJ2-5; TRBD1 was called by the table and not checked on the DNA. TRBV21-1 is reported as a pseudogene. This CDR3 comprises 18 residues.

This chain connects TRBV7-2 to TRBJ2-1; D remains ambiguous. Looked up from germline, CDR1 is SGHTA and CDR2 is FQGNSA. V was pared by 6 bases and J by 1 base, with 7 bases between. The CDR3 has 13 amino acids. The DNA for the CDR3 is TGTGCCAGCAGTTTGGATTCCTACAATGAGCAGTTCTTC. Its protein is CASSLDSYNEQFF.

This clone was detected only a few times. The chain couples TRBV27 to TRBJ2-7, with 11 positions matching TRBD1. Germline CDR1 reads MNHEY; CDR2 reads SMNVEV (reference sequence). The CDR3 covers 15 residues. Trimming took 4 bases from V and 2 from J; bases not matched to a gene: 4. The CDR3 is CASSYGTGGPYEQYF. The CDR3 DNA sequence: TGTGCCAGCAGTTATGGGACAGGGGGACCCTACGAGCAGTACTTC.

CDR3 loop: CASSEEGTSGVNEQFF. The CDR3 DNA reads as TGCGCCAGCAGTGAGGAAGGGACTAGCGGTGTAAATGAGCAGTTCTTC. This sequence joins TRBV10-1 and TRBJ2-1, with TRBD2 identical over 11 bases. V lost 2 bases, J lost 7 bases, and 7 bases stayed unmatched. The CDR3 totals 16 residues. The germline V gene has CDR1 WNHNN and CDR2 SYGVQD (reference sequence).

The chain uses TRBV30 and TRBJ2-7, with TRBD2 matching 13 bases. CDR1 GTSNPN and CDR2 SVGIG come from the germline V gene (reference sequence). This CDR3 is 15 amino acids long. The V gene end was trimmed by 1 base and the J gene end by 4 bases; junction bases not matched to a gene: 4. This CDR3 reads CAWSARLAGGYEQYF. The CDR3 DNA reads as TGTGCCTGGAGTGCGAGACTAGCGGGAGGATACGAGCAGTACTTC.

The rearrangement joins TRBV10-3 to TRBJ2-7; D is uncertain. Trimming cost V 6 bases and J 0 bases, with 12 bases left between them. The germline gives CDR1 ENHRY, CDR2 SYGVKD. The CDR3 extends over 14 amino acids. CDR3 loop: CAISPTESSYEQYF. The CDR3 nucleotides are TGTGCCATCAGCCCGACCGAGAGCTCCTACGAGCAGTACTTC.

This clone was detected only once. CDR3 loop: CASSFGRGNYEQYF. The CDR3 coding sequence is TGTGCCAGCAGTTTTGGCAGGGGAAACTACGAGCAGTACTTC. The V gene is TRBV28, the J gene TRBJ2-7; possible D gene TRBD1, 6 bases. V was shortened by 3 bases and J by 3 bases, with 12 bases between the two germline ends. Germline CDR1 MDHEN, CDR2 SYDVKM. The CDR3 loop spans 14 amino acids.

The CDR3 bases are TGTGCCAGCAGTCTCCAAGAGACCCAGTACTTC. This gives the protein CASSLQETQYF. V is TRBV27 and J is TRBJ2-5; the D is unclear. This CDR3 contains 11 residues. The V gene's germline CDR1 is MNHEY and CDR2 SMNVEV (reference sequence). The V end was cut by 5 bases, the J end by 1 base, with 2 bases between.

The rearrangement joins TRBV9 to TRBJ2-3; D unclear. Trimming removed 0 bases from V and 4 bases from J, with 6 bases in between. Germline lookup yields CDR1 SGDLS and CDR2 YYNGEE. This CDR3 is 13 amino acids long. CDR3 in amino acids: CASSVVQSDTQYF. The CDR3 DNA is TGTGCCAGCAGCGTAGTTCAGTCAGATACGCAGTATTTT.

This chain uses TRBV5-4 with TRBJ2-1; weak D call: TRBD2 (6 bases). Germline CDR1 is SGHNT and CDR2 is YYREEE (reference sequence). Trimming cost V 2 bases and J 4 bases, with 16 bases left between them. The CDR3 extends over 16 amino acids. The CDR3 sequence: CASSFGPGELYNEQFF. The CDR3 region has the DNA TGTGCCAGCAGCTTCGGCCCGGGAGAGCTTTACAATGAGCAGTTCTTC.

The sample holds a few counts of this clone. The chain has TRBV19 and TRBJ1-2; 7 nucleotides agree with TRBD1. The germline CDR1 and CDR2 sequences are LNHDA and SQIVND (reference sequence). The length of the CDR3 is 12 residues. The trim removed 6 bases at V and 5 bases at J, leaving 3 bases unmatched. The DNA of the CDR3 is TGTGCCAGTAGCCAGACAGGGTATGGCTACACCTTC. Its translation: CASSQTGYGYTF.

This rearrangement joins TRBV27 to TRBJ1-6; D remains ambiguous. The CDR3 spans 14 residues. The V end lost 6 bases, the J end lost 8 bases, and 14 bases lay between the germline ends. CDR1 and CDR2 from the germline V gene are MNHEY and SMNVEV (reference sequence). Written as DNA, the CDR3 is TGTGCCAGCAGCCCAAGGCTCAAAGATTCACCCCTCCACTTT. Its translation is CASSPRLKDSPLHF.

This clone occurred a few times. V is TRBV5-5 and J is TRBJ2-7; 12 positions agree with TRBD2. There are 16 residues in the CDR3. Germline-derived CDR1 and CDR2 are SGHKS and YYEKEE (reference sequence). V lost 3 bases to trimming and J lost 3 bases; unmatched junction nucleotides: 7. The CDR3 loop is CASSSRTSGTYYEQYF. The DNA of the CDR3 is TGTGCCAGCAGCTCCCGGACTAGCGGGACGTACTACGAGCAGTACTTC.

The gene calls are TRBV6-5 and TRBJ1-1; 7 positions match TRBD1. This CDR3 region has 14 residues. Trimming at V came to 2 bases and at J to 5 bases, leaving 5 bases not matched to a gene. CDR1 MNHEY and CDR2 SVGAGI come from the germline V gene. CDR3 nucleotide sequence: TGTGCCAGCAGTTACAGGGGGCTCAAGACTGAAGCTTTCTTT. It translates to CASSYRGLKTEAFF.

This chain joins TRBV6-6 and TRBJ1-5; 7 nucleotides line up with TRBD1. The germline gives CDR1 MNHNY, CDR2 SVGAGI (reference sequence). This CDR3 region has 14 residues. With 8 bases clipped from V and 1 base from J, the junction kept 5 bases outside the gene matches. Here the CDR3 reads CASEYRGSNQPQHF. In DNA, the CDR3 is TGTGCCAGCGAATACAGGGGAAGCAATCAGCCCCAGCATTTT.

The J gene is TRBJ2-6, the V gene TRBV15; D call uncertain. V was trimmed by 7 bases and J by 0 bases, leaving 13 bases between them. The CDR3 runs 16 residues. From germline, CDR1 is LNHNV and CDR2 YYDKDF (reference sequence). CDR3 region: CATIDEIPSGANVLTF. The DNA for the CDR3 is TGTGCCACCATAGACGAAATCCCCTCTGGGGCCAACGTCCTGACTTTC.

The chain is built from TRBV14 and TRBJ2-3; 13 bases agree with TRBD2. Unmatched junction bases numbered 5, after V lost 6 bases and J lost 2 bases. Germline CDR1 SGHDN, CDR2 FVKESK. This CDR3 comprises 16 residues. The CDR3 DNA is TGTGCCAGCAGTCGGACTAGCGGGGGCCCCACAGATACGCAGTATTTT. This translates into CASSRTSGGPTDTQYF.

The rearrangement joins TRBV30 to TRBJ2-1; D gene unclear. The ends were cut back, 1 base at V and 10 bases at J, with 8 bases in the middle. This CDR3 is 11 amino acids long. Germline V gene data show CDR1 as GTSNPN and CDR2 as SVGIG (reference sequence). The CDR3 DNA reads as TGTGCCTGGAGTGGCCTCTGGGAGCAGTTCTTC. Translation gives CAWSGLWEQFF. Full variable domain (outside the CDR3, taken from reference TRBV30 and TRBJ2-1): SQTIHQWPATLVQPVGSPLSLECTVEGTSNPNLYWYRQAAGRGLQLLFYSVGIGQISSEVPQNLSASRPQDRQFILSSKKLLLSDSGFYLCAWSGLWEQFFGPGTRLTVL.